These 18 T cell receptor beta chains were all obtained from the same sample, sequenced in a study of T cell responses to AZD1222 COVID-19 vaccine. Measured with immunoSEQ multiplex PCR; TCRdb has only the in-frame clones, and not every one. This table has tens of thousands of clones, 70% to 90% appearing once. The source material was peripheral blood, sampled on day 0 of AZD1222 vaccination. Receptor source: an adult in good health.

This clone was picked up a small number of times. The rearrangement links TRBV7-3 to TRBJ2-5; either TRBD1 or TRBD2 may fit D (5 bases each). The CDR3 is 16 residues long. The germline CDR1 and CDR2 sequences are SGHTA and FQGTGA. With 2 bases removed from V and 1 base from J, the gap between germline ends came to 14 bases. The DNA of the CDR3 is TGTGCCAGCAGCTTAGGTCCAGGGACCCTCCAAGAGACCCAGTACTTC. As protein: CASSLGPGTLQETQYF.

V is TRBV19 and J is TRBJ2-2, with D hard to call. The CDR3 covers 14 residues. With 6 bases removed from V and 4 bases from J, the gap between germline ends came to 12 bases. Germline lookup yields CDR1 LNHDA and CDR2 SQIVND (reference sequence). CDR3 amino acids: CASSFWAITGELFF. The CDR3 coding sequence is TGTGCCAGTAGCTTTTGGGCAATCACCGGGGAGCTGTTTTTT.

The V gene is TRBV6-5, the J gene TRBJ1-2; 8 nucleotides line up with TRBD1. CDR1 is MNHEY and CDR2 is SVGAGI in the germline V gene. Trimming cost V 5 bases and J 8 bases; bases outside gene matches: 10. This CDR3 has 14 residues. The CDR3 here is CASSPQGDLIGYTF. In DNA, the CDR3 is TGTGCCAGCAGTCCACAGGGGGACTTAATAGGCTACACCTTC.

The chain joins TRBV19 to TRBJ2-1; 14 bases are a match to TRBD2. V trimming: 4 bases; J trimming: 7 bases; junction bases outside the gene matches: 3. Germline CDR1 and CDR2: LNHDA and SQIVND (reference sequence). This CDR3 spans 15 amino acids. CDR3 in DNA: TGTGCCAGTAGTAGACTAGCGGGAGGGGTGAATGAGCAGTTCTTC. It specifies CASSRLAGGVNEQFF.

The gene calls are TRBV3-1 (or the pseudogene TRBV3-2) and TRBJ2-1, with no clear D. Germline V gene data show CDR1 as LGHDT and CDR2 as YNNKEL (reference sequence). This CDR3 comprises 12 residues. V lost 1 base to trimming and J lost 14 bases, with 12 bases between them. CDR3 nucleotide sequence: TGTGCCAGCAGCCAAGGCACCAAGCCGGAGTTCTTC. This encodes CASSQGTKPEFF.

Points on this clone: One junction end does not reproduce the germline sequence, and a read error may be involved. The chain joins TRBV4-3 to TRBJ2-7; D may be TRBD1 or TRBD2 (5 bases each). This CDR3 has 15 amino acids. The germline V gene has CDR1 LGHNA and CDR2 YSLEER. The CDR3 DNA reads TGCGCCAGCAGACAAGAAGCAGGGACCTCCTACGAGCAGTACTTC. Its translation: CASRQEAGTSYEQYF.

The chain is built from TRBV20-1 and TRBJ2-7; 14 nucleotides match TRBD2. Per the germline V gene, CDR1 is DFQATT and CDR2 is SNEGSKA (reference sequence). Unmatched junction bases numbered 9, after V lost 3 bases and J lost 5 bases. The CDR3 length is 16 residues. The CDR3 DNA sequence: TGCAGTGCTAGTTCCGATGGGACTAGCGGGAGTCACGAGCAGTACTTC. Translating gives CSASSDGTSGSHEQYF.

Only a few counts were recorded for this clone. The chain employs TRBV3-1 (or the pseudogene TRBV3-2) and TRBJ1-2; D ambiguous. Germline V gene sequence: CDR1 LGHDT, CDR2 YNNKEL (reference sequence). The CDR3 is made up of 13 amino acids. Trimming cost V 2 bases and J 3 bases, with 7 bases left between them. The CDR3 DNA reads as TGTGCCAGCAGCCAATTGTCGGACTATGGCTACACCTTC. Its protein product is CASSQLSDYGYTF.

Here the CDR3 DNA reads TGTGCCAGCAGTCCTATCGTCCCGGGACCGATTAACTATGGCTACACCTTC. Its translation is CASSPIVPGPINYGYTF. The chain combines TRBV27 with TRBJ1-2; possible D gene TRBD1, 5 bases. The CDR3 has 17 amino acids. The ends were cut back, 5 bases at V and 1 base at J, with 20 bases in the middle. Germline values: CDR1 MNHEY, CDR2 SMNVEV (reference sequence).

The chain joins TRBV24-1 to TRBJ2-1, with TRBD2 matching 13 bases. V lost 3 bases, J lost 4 bases, and 5 bases stayed unmatched. In germline, CDR1 is KGHDR, CDR2 SFDVKD. CDR3 size: 17 residues. CDR3 in DNA: TGTGCCACCAGTGATGTGGGACTAGCGGGACCTTACAATGAGCAGTTCTTC. This translates into CATSDVGLAGPYNEQFF.

This clone was seen more than once but under ten times. The rearrangement links TRBV6-2 or TRBV6-3 to TRBJ2-1, with TRBD1 matching over 9 bases. The CDR3 contains 16 residues. V lost 5 bases and J lost 2; bases outside the gene matches: 7. Germline V gene sequence: CDR1 MNHEY, CDR2 SVGEGT. In nucleotides, the CDR3 is TGTGCCAGCAGTCCCTGGGGACAGGGTCCCTACAATGAGCAGTTCTTC. It is translated as CASSPWGQGPYNEQFF.

This chain connects TRBV11-1 to TRBJ2-7; D may match TRBD1 or TRBD2 (6 bases each). Germline assignment: CDR1 SGHAT and CDR2 FQDESV (reference sequence). The V end was cut by 4 bases, the J end by 2 bases, with 18 bases between. The CDR3 contains 16 residues. The CDR3 protein is CASSSLEGDLTYEQYF. CDR3 coding DNA: TGTGCCAGCAGCTCTCTTGAGGGGGACTTAACCTACGAGCAGTACTTC.

V is TRBV28 and J is TRBJ2-1; 9 bases map to TRBD2. CDR1 and CDR2 (germline): MDHEN, SYDVKM. The CDR3 totals 16 residues. V was pared by 6 bases and J by 0 bases, with 6 bases of the junction left unmatched. The CDR3 reads CASSLAGNSSYNEQFF. For the CDR3, the DNA is TGTGCCAGCAGCCTAGCGGGAAATAGCTCCTACAATGAGCAGTTCTTC.

CDR3 region: CASSLGWGTEAFF. The CDR3 DNA is TGTGCCAGCAGCTTAGGTTGGGGGACTGAAGCTTTCTTT. The chain combines TRBV7-8 with TRBJ1-1; D might be TRBD1 (5 bases). The CDR3 is made up of 13 amino acids. Germline V gene sequence: CDR1 SGHVS, CDR2 FQNEAQ. The germline V and J ends were trimmed by 1 base and 5 bases, with 8 bases remaining between them.

The V gene is TRBV11-1, the J gene TRBJ2-7; 8 nucleotides match TRBD1. The CDR3 has 15 residues. CDR1 is SGHAT, CDR2 FQDESV, per germline (reference sequence). V was pared by 5 bases and J by 3 bases, with 9 bases of the junction left unmatched. CDR3 nucleotide sequence: TGTGCCAGCAGCCGAGGGACAGGTGAATACTACGAGCAGTACTTC. The encoded protein is CASSRGTGEYYEQYF.

This clone has only a few counts. The rearrangement links TRBV15 to TRBJ1-6; no clear D. Trimming removed 0 bases at V and 11 bases at J, with 8 bases between. The CDR3 extends over 13 amino acids. Germline lookup yields CDR1 LNHNV and CDR2 YYDKDF (reference sequence). The CDR3 loop is CATSRDGMTPLHF. For the CDR3, the DNA is TGTGCCACCAGCAGAGATGGGATGACACCCCTCCACTTT.

This clone was detected a few times. This chain connects TRBV2 to TRBJ1-2; D gene uncertain. V was clipped by 3 bases and J by 8 bases, with 16 bases between them. The CDR3 has 14 residues. Germline V gene sequence: CDR1 SNHLY, CDR2 FYNNEI. DNA for the CDR3: TGTGCCAGCAGTGATGGCAGTTGGTTAGGGGGCTACACCTTC. It codes for CASSDGSWLGGYTF.

This chain connects TRBV9 to TRBJ2-7; D may be TRBD2 (6 bases). Germline loops: CDR1 SGDLS, CDR2 YYNGEE. The CDR3 is 15 amino acids. V lost 0 bases to trimming and J lost 4 bases, with 14 bases between them. The CDR3 sequence is CASSVAPGLQYEQYF. The CDR3 nucleotides are TGTGCCAGCAGCGTAGCGCCGGGACTCCAATACGAGCAGTACTTC.